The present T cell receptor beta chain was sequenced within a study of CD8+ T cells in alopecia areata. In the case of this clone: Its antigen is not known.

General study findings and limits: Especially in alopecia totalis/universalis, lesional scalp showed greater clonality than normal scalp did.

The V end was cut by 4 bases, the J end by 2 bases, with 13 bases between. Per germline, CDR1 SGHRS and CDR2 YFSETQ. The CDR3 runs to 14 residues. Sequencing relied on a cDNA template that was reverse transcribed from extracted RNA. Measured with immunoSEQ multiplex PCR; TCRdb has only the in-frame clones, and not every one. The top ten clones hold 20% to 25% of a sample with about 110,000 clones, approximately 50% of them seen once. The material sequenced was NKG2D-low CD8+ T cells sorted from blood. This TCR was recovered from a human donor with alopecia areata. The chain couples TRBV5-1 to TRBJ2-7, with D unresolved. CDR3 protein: CASSPRTPTYEQYF. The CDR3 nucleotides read TGCGCCAGCAGCCCCCGGACCCCCACCTACGAGCAGTACTTC.